Each of the 9 T cell receptor beta chains below was sequenced from the same sample in a study of T-cell memory formation after mild COVID-19. TCRdb recomputed calls from the 5' RACE reads with MiXCR, one row per CDR3 protein. The table records more than 400,000 distinct CDR3 sequences, about 20% of them present only once. The sequencing input was PBMCs or a T cell subset sorted from them (not recorded which). Every receptor here comes from an adult woman who had mild COVID-19 (a few samples of this study predate the infection). Cell type and time point are not known.

V usage is TRBV6-5 and J usage is TRBJ1-1; D unclear. Germline V gives CDR1 MNHEY, CDR2 SVGAGI. Trimming removed 6 bases at V and 1 base at J, with 9 bases between. This CDR3 is built from 13 residues. The CDR3 DNA sequence: TGTGCCAGCAGGGTCTGGCCGAACACTGAAGCTTTCTTT. This encodes CASRVWPNTEAFF.

This clonotype was found a few times. V is TRBV6-5 and J is TRBJ2-7; D might be TRBD2 (5 bases). Trimming took 2 bases from V and 0 from J, leaving 8 bases between them. Germline lookup yields CDR1 MNHEY and CDR2 SVGAGI. The CDR3 length is 14 residues. The DNA for the CDR3 is TGTGCCAGCAGTTACGCCGGACTCTCCTACGAGCAGTACTTC. This codes for CASSYAGLSYEQYF.

The V call is TRBV21-1, the J call TRBJ2-7; no DNA check was done on the table's D call, TRBD1. TRBV21-1 is classified as a pseudogene. The CDR3 contains 14 residues. For the CDR3, the DNA is TGTGCCAGCCGGATGGAGAAGGGGTCATACGAGCAGTACTTC. As protein: CASRMEKGSYEQYF.

The genes are TRBV20-1 and TRBJ1-5; D possibly corresponds to TRBD1 (6 bases). V gave up 5 bases and J gave up 2 bases, with 10 bases separating them. CDR3 length: 13 amino acids. Germline values: CDR1 DFQATT, CDR2 SNEGSKA (reference sequence). The CDR3 is CSAYRDGNQPQHF. DNA for the CDR3: TGCAGTGCTTACAGGGACGGCAATCAGCCCCAGCATTTT.

This clonotype appeared a few times. The genes are TRBV5-1 and TRBJ1-1; D is ambiguous. Germline V gene lookup returns CDR1 SGHRS and CDR2 YFSETQ. The CDR3 runs to 15 residues. V was clipped by 5 bases and J by 4 bases, with 18 bases between them. CDR3 sequence: CASRPGPTTGTEAFF. Written as DNA, the CDR3 is TGCGCCAGCAGACCAGGACCTACAACGGGCACTGAAGCTTTCTTT.

This clonotype turned up a few times. The rearrangement links TRBV20-1 to TRBJ2-1; 12 bases are shared with TRBD2. After removal of 5 bases from V and 4 bases from J, the junction contained 3 bases not matched to a gene. The length of the CDR3 is 14 residues. Germline loops: CDR1 DFQATT, CDR2 SNEGSKA (reference sequence). As DNA, the CDR3 is TGCAGTGCTTTCGGACTAGCGGGGTACAATGAGCAGTTCTTC. It yields the protein CSAFGLAGYNEQFF.

This clonotype was counted once. This chain links TRBV7-8 with TRBJ1-1, with no clear D. The CDR3 runs 15 residues. Per the germline V gene, CDR1 is SGHVS and CDR2 is FQNEAQ. V lost 2 bases and J lost 1, with 11 bases in between. As DNA, the CDR3 is TGTGCCAGCAGCTTATGGGCGTTGGGGAACACTGAAGCTTTCTTT. This codes for CASSLWALGNTEAFF. The whole variable domain, remainder taken from reference TRBV7-8 and TRBJ1-1, is GAGVSQSPRYKVAKRGQDVALRCDPISGHVSLFWYQQALGQGPEFLTYFQNEAQLDKSGLPSDRFFAERPEGSVSTLKIQRTQQEDSAVYLCASSLWALGNTEAFFGQGTRLTVV.

This sequence joins TRBV7-9 and TRBJ2-3; D might be TRBD2 (6 bases). There are 15 residues in the CDR3. Germline V gene data show CDR1 as SEHNR and CDR2 as FQNEAQ (reference sequence). The ends were cut back, 5 bases at V and 6 bases at J, with 18 bases in the middle. This CDR3 reads CASSRPDGRDDTQYF. The CDR3 DNA sequence: TGTGCCAGCAGCCGACCCGACGGGAGAGACGATACGCAGTATTTT.

This clonotype was detected only a few times. The genes are TRBV7-2 and TRBJ2-5, with TRBD1 as a possible D gene (6 bases). Germline CDR1 SGHTA, CDR2 FQGNSA. V was trimmed by 5 bases and J by 6 bases, leaving 16 bases between them. The CDR3 is 14 amino acids. For the CDR3, the DNA is TGTGCCAGCAGCCCCGGCTGGCAGGGGAAGACCCAGTACTTC. Translated, it gives CASSPGWQGKTQYF.